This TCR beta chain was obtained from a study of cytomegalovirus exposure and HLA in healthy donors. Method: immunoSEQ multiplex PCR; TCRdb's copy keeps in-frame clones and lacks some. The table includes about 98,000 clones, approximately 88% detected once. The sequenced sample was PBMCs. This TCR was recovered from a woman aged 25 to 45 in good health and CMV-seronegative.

The CDR3 coding sequence is TGTGCCAGTCAAGGACGGGCGGGCAGCTACGAGCAGTACTTC. Translation gives CASQGRAGSYEQYF. The chain links TRBV7-9 to TRBJ2-7, with D maybe TRBD2 (5 bases). Germline loops: CDR1 SEHNR, CDR2 FQNEAQ (reference sequence). The CDR3 totals 14 residues. Trimming cost V 9 bases and J 3 bases, with 18 bases left between them. The full variable domain, its missing parts supplied by reference TRBV7-9 and TRBJ2-7, is DTGVSQNPRHKITKRGQNVTFRCDPISEHNRLYWYRQTLGQGPEFLTYFQNEAQLEKSRLLSDRFSAERPKGSFSTLEIQRTEQGDSAMYLCASQGRAGSYEQYFGPGTRLTVT.